This T cell receptor (beta chain) is from a study of blood T cell dynamics during melanoma immunotherapy (dated by TCRdb to the early 2020s). Broadly, across the study: Patients with metastatic melanoma were treated with first-line pembrolizumab or nivolumab plus ipilimumab as standard of care in the United Kingdom. The training cohort was made up of consecutive patients, while a further independent group of patients from the same centre was pooled to form an external validation set. To identify early correlates of response, the study profiled peripheral T cell receptor repertoires in patients with metastatic melanoma before and after one cycle of checkpoint inhibitor therapy. Overall study outcomes, separate from this receptor: A bifurcated reorganization of the PBMC repertoire at W3, with increased clonality or increased diversity, was observed in patients who later achieved disease control, unlike in progressors. Whether the T cell clones behind the repertoire changes were melanoma-specific or instead reflected general immune activation was something the study could not determine. The relatively small sample size was recognized as a factor that could limit how well the results generalize.

Explained via the paper, the time point label denotes: pre-treatment baseline. Blood samples were taken at two points: before treatment (T0) and at week 3 (W3), which came after the first cycle of checkpoint blockade. Except for a couple of patients with rapid clinical progression, response was assessed 12 weeks after the first infusion by RECIST 1.1; disease control meant complete response, partial response or stable disease. Patients were excluded for prior systemic cancer treatment, concomitant immunosuppressant therapy or synchronous other active malignancies. TCR beta was sequenced in both bulk PBMC and plasma cell-free DNA in order to track circulating cells as well as T cell turnover. PBMC were isolated from blood with Lymphoprep and SepMate tubes, followed by red cell lysis. DNA from PBMC and sorted T cell subsets was extracted with QIAamp DNA Blood Mini kits. Every bulk PBMC sample was loaded with the same fixed amount of 350 ng of DNA. The immunoSEQ TCRb Assay kit was used according to manufacturer instructions to amplify TCR beta CDR3 sequences from genomic DNA. The KAPA Library Quantification Kit for Illumina platforms was used to quantify the pooled libraries by qPCR. Sequencing of the pooled libraries was done on an Illumina NextSeq 500, with clustering at roughly 0.55-1.1 pM. In the source study's methods: The TCR data were analyzed using immunoSEQ ANALYZER and the R LymphoSeq package. A rearrangement efficiency score was calculated as productive divided by the sum of productive and non-productive CDR3 sequences. Clonality was measured with the Gini coefficient and diversity with the Renyi index at alpha=1, and both measures were compared pairwise between timepoints within each patient. Clonal relatedness, based on an edit distance of 3, and repertoire similarity, based on the Bhattacharyya coefficient, were both computed in LymphoSeq. Linear discriminant analysis on week-3 changes in clonality and diversity was built with the R MASS and caret packages to classify response. This immuneACCESS table, as held by TCRdb, lists in-frame sequences with V and J called but not all clones. Of the missing ones, under half trace to an unresolved V gene in checked studies; the others have no known cause. Clone size and the V and J calls come from that table; the DNA yielded D and trimming. The sample table lists roughly 4,200 clones, 84% of them with a count of one. Clones ranked in the top ten supply approximately 13% of the sample.

About this clone itself: There is no known antigen for this receptor. The sample holds no much larger clone one base away, and base qualities are not on file.

The CDR3 has 16 amino acids, counting the end cysteine and phenylalanine. The entry retains the CDR3 DNA only, 48 bases that are in frame from base 1. V has 4 bases trimmed and J has 6 bases trimmed; junction bases matching no gene number 13. CDR1 and CDR2 were assigned from the germline V gene as ENHRY and SYGVKD. The chain joins TRBV10-3 to TRBJ2-7; TRBD1 agrees with 9 junctional bases. Sequencing used blood, obtained from a patient treated with checkpoint blockade. The source is a human donor with melanoma. The CDR3 in this case is CAISAPGQGKPSEQYF. The DNA sequence is given as TGTGCCATCAGTGCGCCCGGACAGGGGAAACCCTCCGAGCAGTACTTC.